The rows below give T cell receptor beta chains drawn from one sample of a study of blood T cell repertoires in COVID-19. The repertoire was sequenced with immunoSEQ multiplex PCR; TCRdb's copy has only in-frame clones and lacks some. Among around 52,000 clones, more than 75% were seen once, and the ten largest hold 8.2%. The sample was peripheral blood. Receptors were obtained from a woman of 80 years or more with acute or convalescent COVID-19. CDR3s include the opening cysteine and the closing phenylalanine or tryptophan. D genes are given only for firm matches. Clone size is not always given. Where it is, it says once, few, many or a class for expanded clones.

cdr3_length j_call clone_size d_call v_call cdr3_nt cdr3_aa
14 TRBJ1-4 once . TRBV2 TGTGCCAGCAGACCAGGGTCTGCTAATGAAAAACTGTTTTTT CASRPGSANEKLFF
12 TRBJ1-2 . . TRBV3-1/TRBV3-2 TGTGCCAGCAGCCAAGAGAGGGTCGGCTACACCTTC CASSQERVGYTF
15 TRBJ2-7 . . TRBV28 TGTGCCAGCAGTTTATTCGGGAGTCTGGGCTACGAGCAGTACTTC CASSLFGSLGYEQYF
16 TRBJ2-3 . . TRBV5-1 TGCGCCAGCAGCTTGCCGAACGGGGTCAGCACAGATACGCAGTATTTT CASSLPNGVSTDTQYF
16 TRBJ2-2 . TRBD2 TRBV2 TGTGCCAGCAGGCCGGGACTAGCAGACAACACCGGGGAGCTGTTTTTT CASRPGLADNTGELFF
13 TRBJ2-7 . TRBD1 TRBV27 TGTGCCAGCGGCCACAGGGGCTCCTACGAGCAGTACTTC CASGHRGSYEQYF
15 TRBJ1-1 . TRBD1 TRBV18 TGTGCCAGCTCACCATCGGGACAGTCGAACACTGAAGCTTTCTTT CASSPSGQSNTEAFF
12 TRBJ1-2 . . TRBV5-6 TGTGCCAGCAGCAACCTAGGCTGGGGCTACACCTTC CASSNLGWGYTF
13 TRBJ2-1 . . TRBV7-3 TGTGCCAGCAGCTTGGCAGGGTCCAGTGAGCAGTTCTTC CASSLAGSSEQFF
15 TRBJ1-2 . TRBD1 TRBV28 TGTGCCAGCAGTAGACCGGGACAGGGAAACTATGGCTACACCTTC CASSRPGQGNYGYTF
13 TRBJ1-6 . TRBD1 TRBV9 TGTGCCAGCAGCGGAGGGGGCGGCTCACCCCTCCACTTT CASSGGGGSPLHF
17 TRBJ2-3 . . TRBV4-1 TGCGCCAGCAGCCAAGGGTCCCTAGTTTTGGGCACAGATACGCAGTATTTT CASSQGSLVLGTDTQYF
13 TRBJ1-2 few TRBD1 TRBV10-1 TGCGCCAGCAGTTCGGACAGGAACTATGGCTACACCTTC CASSSDRNYGYTF
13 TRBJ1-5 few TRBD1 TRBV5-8 TGTGCCAGCAACTGGGACAGGATTCAGCCCCAGCATTTT CASNWDRIQPQHF
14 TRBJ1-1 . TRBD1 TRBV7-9 TGTGCCAGCAGCTCAGGGGGCTCGGGCACTGAAGCTTTCTTT CASSSGGSGTEAFF
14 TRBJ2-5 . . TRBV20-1 TGCAGTGCTGGTGATGACAGCACTTTAGAGACCCAGTACTTC CSAGDDSTLETQYF
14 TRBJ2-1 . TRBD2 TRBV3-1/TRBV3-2 TGTGCCAGCCGGGATGAGGCGCGGGGGGCCCAAGAGTTCTTC CASRDEARGAQEFF
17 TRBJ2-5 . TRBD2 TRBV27 TGTGCCAGCAGTCAACCGGGACTAGCGGGGCAACAAGAGACCCAGTACTTC CASSQPGLAGQQETQYF
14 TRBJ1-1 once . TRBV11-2 TGTGCCAGCAGCCCACATGGGCCGGACACTGAAGCTTTCTTT CASSPHGPDTEAFF
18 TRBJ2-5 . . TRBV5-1 TGCGCCAGCAGCTTGGCGAGCGGATTGGTGGTCCCTCAAGAGACCCAGTACTTC CASSLASGLVVPQETQYF
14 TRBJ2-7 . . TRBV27 TGTGCCAGCAGTTTAGGGCAGGGGGGTTACGAGCAGTACTTC CASSLGQGGYEQYF
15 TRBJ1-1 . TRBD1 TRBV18 TGTGCCAGCTCACCAGGGCAGGGGGCGAACACTGAAGCTTTCTTT CASSPGQGANTEAFF
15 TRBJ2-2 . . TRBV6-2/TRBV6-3 TGTGCCAGCAGTTACGGCGGAACGAACACCGGGGAGCTGTTTTTT CASSYGGTNTGELFF
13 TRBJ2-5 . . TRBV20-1 TGCAGTGCTAGTCTGGCAGTTAAAGAGACCCAGTACTTC CSASLAVKETQYF
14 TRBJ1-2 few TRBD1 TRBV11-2 TGTGCCAGCAGCTTAGATTACAGGGGTTATGGCTACACCTTC CASSLDYRGYGYTF
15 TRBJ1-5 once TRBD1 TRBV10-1 TGCGCCAGCATACTACAGGGGGCTTGCAATCAGCCCCAGCATTTT CASILQGACNQPQHF
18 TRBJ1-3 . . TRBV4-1 TGCGCCAGCAGCCAAGATAGGGTAGGGGGACCCTCTGGAAACACCATATATTTT CASSQDRVGGPSGNTIYF
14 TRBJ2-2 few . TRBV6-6 TGTGCCTCGCTGCCGACAGCGAACACCGGGGAGCTGTTTTTT CASLPTANTGELFF
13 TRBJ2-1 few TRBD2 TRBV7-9 TGTGCCAGCAGCTTAACGACTAGCGCCGAGCAGTTCTTC CASSLTTSAEQFF
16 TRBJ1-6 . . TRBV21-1 TGTGCCAGCAGCAAAAGGGTAGACAGGGCTAATTCACCCCTCCACTTT CASSKRVDRANSPLHF
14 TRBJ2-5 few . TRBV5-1 TGCGCCAGCAGCCTACAGGGATTACGGGAGACCCAGTACTTC CASSLQGLRETQYF
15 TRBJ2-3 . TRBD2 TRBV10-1 TGCGCCAGCGGACCCCAGCGGGGGGCCACAGATACGCAGTATTTT CASGPQRGATDTQYF
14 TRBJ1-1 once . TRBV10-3 TGTGCCATCAGTGCCCTGGGGGGGAACACTGAAGCTTTCTTT CAISALGGNTEAFF
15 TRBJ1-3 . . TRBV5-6 TGTGCCAGCAGCGTAAACAGTAACTCTGGAAACACCATATATTTT CASSVNSNSGNTIYF
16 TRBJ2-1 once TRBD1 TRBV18 TGTGCCAGCTCACCGGCTAGAACAGGGGCGGGCAATGAGCAGTTCTTC CASSPARTGAGNEQFF
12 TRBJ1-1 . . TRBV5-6 TGTGCCAGCAGCTTCACGGCAGGCCTCACTTTCTTT CASSFTAGLTFF
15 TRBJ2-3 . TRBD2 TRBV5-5 TGTGCCAGCACACTTGGGGGGGATAGCACAGATACGCAGTATTTT CASTLGGDSTDTQYF
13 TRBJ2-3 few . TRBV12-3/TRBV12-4 TGTGCCAGCAGTTTACTAGGAAGGCATACGCAGTATTTT CASSLLGRHTQYF
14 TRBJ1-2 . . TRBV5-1 TGCGCCAGCAGTACGGACAATGTGGACTATGGCTACACCTTC CASSTDNVDYGYTF
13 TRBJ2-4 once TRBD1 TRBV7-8 TGTGCCAGCAGCTTGGGACAGAAATACATTCAGTACTTC CASSLGQKYIQYF
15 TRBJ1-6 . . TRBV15 TGTGCCACCAGCAGAGATGGGCGAGACAATTCACCCCTCCACTTT CATSRDGRDNSPLHF
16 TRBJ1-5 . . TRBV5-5 TGTGCCAGCAGCTCCGAGGGACTCAAACCTAATCAGCCCCAGCATTTT CASSSEGLKPNQPQHF
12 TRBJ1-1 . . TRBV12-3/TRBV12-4 TGTGCCAGCAAGGAGGAAGTAGGTGAAGCTTTCTTT CASKEEVGEAFF
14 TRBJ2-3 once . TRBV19 TGTGCCAGTAGCGAAACTAGATCCACAGATACGCAGTATTTT CASSETRSTDTQYF
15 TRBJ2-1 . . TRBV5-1 TGCGCCAGCAGCTTGAGGACAGAGGGAAGTAGTGAGCAGTTCTTC CASSLRTEGSSEQFF
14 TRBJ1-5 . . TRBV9 TGTGCCAGCAGCGTAGGGGGGGGTGGACAGCCCCAGCATTTT CASSVGGGGQPQHF
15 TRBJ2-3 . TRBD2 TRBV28 TGTGCCAGCAGGGGTGGGGGGCTAGCGGGATATACGCAGTATTTT CASRGGGLAGYTQYF
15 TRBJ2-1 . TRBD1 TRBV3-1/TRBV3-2 TGTGCCAGCAGCCACCGGGACAGGGGGCGCGATGAGCAGTTCTTC CASSHRDRGRDEQFF
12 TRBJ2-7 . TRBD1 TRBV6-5 TGTGCCAGCAGTTACCCTGGACAGGGGGCCCTCTTC CASSYPGQGALF
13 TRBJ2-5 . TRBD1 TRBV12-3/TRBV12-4 TGTGCCAGCAGCGAGACAGGGTCGGGGACCCAGTACTTC CASSETGSGTQYF
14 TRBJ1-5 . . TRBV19 TGTGCCAGTAGTATGGCAGGGTCCAATCAGCCCCAGCATTTT CASSMAGSNQPQHF
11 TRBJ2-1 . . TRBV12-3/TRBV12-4 TGTGCCAGCAGTCCTGGGGCCGGGCAGTTCTTC CASSPGAGQFF
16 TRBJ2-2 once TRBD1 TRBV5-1 TGCGCCAGCAGCTTGGAGCCGGGACAGGGACCCGGGGAGCTGTTTTTT CASSLEPGQGPGELFF
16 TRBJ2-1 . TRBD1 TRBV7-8 TGTGCCAGCAGCTTAGCGACAGGGGGTGCCTACAATGAGCAGTTCTTC CASSLATGGAYNEQFF
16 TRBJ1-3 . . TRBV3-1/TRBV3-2 TGTGCCAGCAGCCAAGATGTGGGCAGGGTGGGAAACACCATATATTTT CASSQDVGRVGNTIYF